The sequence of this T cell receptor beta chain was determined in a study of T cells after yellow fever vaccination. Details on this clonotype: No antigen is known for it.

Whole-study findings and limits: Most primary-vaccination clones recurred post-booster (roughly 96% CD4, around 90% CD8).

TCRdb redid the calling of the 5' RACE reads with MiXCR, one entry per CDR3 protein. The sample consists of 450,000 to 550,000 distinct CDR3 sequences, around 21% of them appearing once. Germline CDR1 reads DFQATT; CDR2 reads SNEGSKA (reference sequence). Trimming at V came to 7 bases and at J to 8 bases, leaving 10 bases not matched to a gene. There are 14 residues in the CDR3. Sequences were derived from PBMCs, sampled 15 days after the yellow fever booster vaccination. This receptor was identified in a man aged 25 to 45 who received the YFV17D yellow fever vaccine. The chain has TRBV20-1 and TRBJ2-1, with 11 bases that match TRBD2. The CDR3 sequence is CSVSLAGGEDEQFF. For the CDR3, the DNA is TGCAGTGTTAGTCTAGCGGGAGGTGAGGATGAGCAGTTCTTC.